These 2 T cell receptor beta chains originate from one sample sequenced in a study of blood T cell repertoires in COVID-19. Method: immunoSEQ multiplex PCR; TCRdb's copy keeps in-frame clones and lacks some. This table has 140,000 or so clones, approximately 80% appearing once. The sequencing sample was made of peripheral blood. The receptors here all came from a woman between 45 and 65 years old with acute or convalescent COVID-19.

The V and J genes are TRBV19 and TRBJ1-2, with 10 bases identical to TRBD1. CDR3 length: 15 residues. With 5 bases clipped from V and 7 bases from J, the junction kept 10 bases outside the gene matches. CDR1 is LNHDA, CDR2 SQIVND, per germline (reference sequence). The CDR3 DNA follows: TGTGCCAGTAGTCCGATGGGACAGGGGCTCTCTGGCTACACCTTC. Amino acid sequence: CASSPMGQGLSGYTF. Looking up the rest from reference TRBV19 and TRBJ1-2 gives the full variable domain: DGGITQSPKYLFRKEGQNVTLSCEQNLNHDAMYWYRQDPGQGLRLIYYSQIVNDFQKGDIAEGYSVSREKKESFPLTVTSAQKNPTAFYLCASSPMGQGLSGYTFGSGTRLTVV.

The V call is TRBV27, the J call TRBJ2-5, with 8 bases that match TRBD2. In germline, CDR1 is MNHEY, CDR2 SMNVEV (reference sequence). The CDR3 has 14 residues. J lost 5 bases, V lost 5 bases, and 7 bases had no gene match. As DNA, the CDR3 is TGTGCCAGCAGTCGGCCGGGGGGGAGGGAGACCCAGTACTTC. It translates to CASSRPGGRETQYF.